This T cell receptor beta chain was identified in a study of regulatory T cells in long-lasting Graves disease. As for time point: newly diagnosed GD, antithyroid drugs for less than 3 months. Preparation of the TCR library used RNA extracted from PBMCs. Clinicians diagnosed Graves' disease using American Thyroid Association guidelines. Trimming stripped 4 bases from V and 3 bases from J, with 10 bases between. From germline, CDR1 is PRHDT and CDR2 FYEKMQ (reference sequence). The CDR3 loop spans 14 amino acids. iRepertoire HTBI primers and Arm-PCR of CDR3 regions built TCR beta libraries. TCRdb itself ran the multiplex PCR reads through MiXCR, one entry per CDR3 protein. The sample has 250,000 to 300,000 distinct CDR3 sequences, 18% seen once. The sample also formed part of further work on T cells in Graves' hyperthyroidism and ophthalmopathy. This second study says: When the TCR CDR3 underwent first-round RT-PCR, the HTBI primer set was used.

The specimen comprised peripheral blood mononuclear cells (PBMCs), sampled at new diagnosis, from a patient treated with antithyroid drugs. The V gene is TRBV13, the J gene TRBJ2-1, with D maybe TRBD1 (5 bases). This clonotype originated in a woman aged 25 to 45 with Graves disease. CDR3 coding DNA: TGTGCCAGCAGCTCCCGGACAAGCTACAATGAGCAGTTCTTC. It encodes CASSSRTSYNEQFF.